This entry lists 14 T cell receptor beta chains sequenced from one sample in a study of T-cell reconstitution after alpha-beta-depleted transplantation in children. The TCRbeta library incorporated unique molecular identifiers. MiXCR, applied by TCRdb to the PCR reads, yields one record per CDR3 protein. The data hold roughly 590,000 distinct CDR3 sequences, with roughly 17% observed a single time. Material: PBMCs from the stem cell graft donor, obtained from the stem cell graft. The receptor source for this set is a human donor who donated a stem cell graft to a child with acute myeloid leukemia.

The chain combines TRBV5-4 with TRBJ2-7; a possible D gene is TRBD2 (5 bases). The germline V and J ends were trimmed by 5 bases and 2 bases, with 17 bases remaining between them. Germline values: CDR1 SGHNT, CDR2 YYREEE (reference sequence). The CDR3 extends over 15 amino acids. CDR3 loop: CASSFDPDGTYEQYF. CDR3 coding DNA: TGTGCCAGCAGTTTTGACCCGGACGGGACCTACGAGCAGTACTTC.

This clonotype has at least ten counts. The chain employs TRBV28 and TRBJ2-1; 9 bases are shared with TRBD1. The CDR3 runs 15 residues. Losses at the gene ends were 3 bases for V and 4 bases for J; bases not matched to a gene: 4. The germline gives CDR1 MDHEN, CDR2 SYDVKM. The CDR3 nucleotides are TGTGCCAGCAGTTTGTTAGGACAGGGGTACAATGAGCAGTTCTTC. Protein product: CASSLLGQGYNEQFF.

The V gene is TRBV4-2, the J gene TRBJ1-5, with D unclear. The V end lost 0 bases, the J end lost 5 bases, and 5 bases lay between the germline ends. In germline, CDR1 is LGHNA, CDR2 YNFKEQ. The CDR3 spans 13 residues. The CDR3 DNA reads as TGTGCCAGCAGCCAAGACGGTTATCAGCCCCAGCATTTT. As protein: CASSQDGYQPQHF.

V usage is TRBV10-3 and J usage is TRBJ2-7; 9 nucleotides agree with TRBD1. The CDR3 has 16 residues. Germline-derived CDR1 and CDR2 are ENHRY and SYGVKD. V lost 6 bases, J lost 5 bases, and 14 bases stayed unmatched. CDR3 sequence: CAISLTPGQGSHEQYF. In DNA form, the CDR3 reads TGTGCCATCAGCCTTACCCCAGGACAGGGGTCCCACGAGCAGTACTTC.

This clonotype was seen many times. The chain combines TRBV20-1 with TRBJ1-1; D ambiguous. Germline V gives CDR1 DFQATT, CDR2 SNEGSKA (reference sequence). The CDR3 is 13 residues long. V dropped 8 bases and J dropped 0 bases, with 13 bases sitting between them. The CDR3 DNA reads TGCAGTACCCCAGGACGGATGAACACTGAAGCTTTCTTT. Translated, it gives CSTPGRMNTEAFF.

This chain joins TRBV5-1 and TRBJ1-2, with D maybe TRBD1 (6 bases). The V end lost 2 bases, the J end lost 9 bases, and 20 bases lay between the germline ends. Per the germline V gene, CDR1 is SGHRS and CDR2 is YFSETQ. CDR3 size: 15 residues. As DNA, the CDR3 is TGCGCCAGCAGCTTAGGGGACACTCACCCTCGGCGCTACACCTTC. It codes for CASSLGDTHPRRYTF.

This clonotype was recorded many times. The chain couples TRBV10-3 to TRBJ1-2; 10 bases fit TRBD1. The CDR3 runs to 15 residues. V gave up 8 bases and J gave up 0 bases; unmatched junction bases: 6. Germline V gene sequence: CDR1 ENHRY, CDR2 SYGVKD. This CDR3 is CAIGQGVGANYGYTF. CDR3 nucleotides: TGTGCCATCGGACAGGGGGTAGGAGCTAACTATGGCTACACCTTC.

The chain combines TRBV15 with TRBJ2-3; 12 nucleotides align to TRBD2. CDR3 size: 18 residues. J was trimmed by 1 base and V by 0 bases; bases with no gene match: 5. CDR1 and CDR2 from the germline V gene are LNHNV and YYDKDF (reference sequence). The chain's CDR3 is CATSRELGLAGRTDTQYF. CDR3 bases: TGTGCCACCAGCAGAGAGTTAGGACTAGCGGGGCGCACAGATACGCAGTATTTT.

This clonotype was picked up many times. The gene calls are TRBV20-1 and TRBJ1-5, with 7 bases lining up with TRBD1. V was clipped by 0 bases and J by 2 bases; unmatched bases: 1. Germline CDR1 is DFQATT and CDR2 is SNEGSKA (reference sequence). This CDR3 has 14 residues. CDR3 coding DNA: TGCAGTGCTAGAGATACAGGGGGCAATCAGCCCCAGCATTTT. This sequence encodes CSARDTGGNQPQHF.

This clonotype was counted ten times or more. The CDR3 here is CASSYGGNNYGYTF. CDR3 sequence (DNA): TGTGCCAGCAGTTACGGTGGCAATAACTATGGCTACACCTTC. The rearrangement links TRBV6-5 to TRBJ1-2; D gene ambiguous. Germline CDR1 MNHEY, CDR2 SVGAGI. V was shortened by 2 bases and J by 1 base, with 8 bases between the two germline ends. This CDR3 contains 14 residues.

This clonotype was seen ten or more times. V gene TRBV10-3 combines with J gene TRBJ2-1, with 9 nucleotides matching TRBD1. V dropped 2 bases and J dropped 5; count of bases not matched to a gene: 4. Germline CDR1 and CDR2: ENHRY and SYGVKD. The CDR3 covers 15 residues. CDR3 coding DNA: TGTGCCATCAGTGAGAGACAGGGGGGGGACAATGAGCAGTTCTTC. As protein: CAISERQGGDNEQFF.

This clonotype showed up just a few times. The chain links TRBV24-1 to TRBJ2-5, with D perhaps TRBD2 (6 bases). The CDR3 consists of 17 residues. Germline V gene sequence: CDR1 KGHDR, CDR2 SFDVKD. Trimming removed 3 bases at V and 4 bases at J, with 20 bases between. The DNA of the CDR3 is TGTGCCACCAGTGATCCATCGGGACTGGATACTGGAGAGACCCAGTACTTC. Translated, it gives CATSDPSGLDTGETQYF.

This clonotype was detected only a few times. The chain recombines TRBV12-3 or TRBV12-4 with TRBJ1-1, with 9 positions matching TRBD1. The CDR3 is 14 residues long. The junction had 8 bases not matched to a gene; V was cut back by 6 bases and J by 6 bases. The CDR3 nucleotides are TGTGCCAGCAGCCCGGGACAGGGTTCCTCTGAAGCTTTCTTT. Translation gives CASSPGQGSSEAFF.

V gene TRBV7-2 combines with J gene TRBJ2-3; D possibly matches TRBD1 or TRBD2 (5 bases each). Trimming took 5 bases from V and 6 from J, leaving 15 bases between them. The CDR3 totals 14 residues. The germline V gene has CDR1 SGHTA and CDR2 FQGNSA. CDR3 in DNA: TGTGCCAGCAGCGGAGGTGATGGGACCGATACGCAGTATTTT. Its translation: CASSGGDGTDTQYF.